These T cell receptor beta chains were read from a single sample in a study of CD8 T cells in ankylosing spondylitis. MiXCR, applied by TCRdb to the 5' RACE reads, yields one record per CDR3 protein. The profile shows 470,000 or so distinct CDR3 sequences, about 25% of them singletons. Sequences were obtained from blood, either unsorted or a sorted T cell fraction (not recorded which). The receptor set was obtained from a male donor with ankylosing spondylitis. CDR3s include the opening cysteine and the closing phenylalanine or tryptophan. The order of the fields is J gene, clone size, V gene, D gene, CDR3 DNA, CDR3 protein. The D gene is left open where the match is weak. The size of a clone is reported for some rows only, either as once, few or many, or as a class for expanded clones.

J gene: TRBJ1-6; clone size: few; V gene: TRBV20-1; D gene: TRBD1; CDR3 DNA: TGCAGTGCTTCAGTGACAGGGAATAATTCACCCCTCCACTTT; CDR3 protein: CSASVTGNNSPLHF
J gene: TRBJ1-2; clone size: -; V gene: TRBV6-2/TRBV6-3; D gene: TRBD1; CDR3 DNA: TGTGCCAGCAGTTACAAGGGACAGACCTATGGCTACACCTTC; CDR3 protein: CASSYKGQTYGYTF
J gene: TRBJ2-2; clone size: -; V gene: TRBV5-1; D gene: TRBD2; CDR3 DNA: TGCGCCAGCAACTGGCGACTAGCGGGGGACACCGGGGAGCTGTTTTTT; CDR3 protein: CASNWRLAGDTGELFF
J gene: TRBJ2-1; clone size: -; V gene: TRBV7-2; D gene: -; CDR3 DNA: TGTGCCAGCAGCACAGGCGGGATCTCCTACAATGAGCAGTTCTTC; CDR3 protein: CASSTGGISYNEQFF
J gene: TRBJ2-2; clone size: few; V gene: TRBV7-7; D gene: -; CDR3 DNA: TGTGCCAGCAGCTTTGGAGACACCGGGGAGCTGTTTTTT; CDR3 protein: CASSFGDTGELFF
J gene: TRBJ2-2; clone size: -; V gene: TRBV7-2; D gene: TRBD2; CDR3 DNA: TGTGCCAGCAGCTTAAGCGGGAGGGTGAACACCGGGGAGCTGTTTTTT; CDR3 protein: CASSLSGRVNTGELFF
J gene: TRBJ2-5; clone size: -; V gene: TRBV20-1; D gene: -; CDR3 DNA: TGCAGTGAGCAGTACTTAGAGACCCAGTACTTC; CDR3 protein: CSEQYLETQYF
J gene: TRBJ1-1; clone size: few; V gene: TRBV12-3/TRBV12-4; D gene: -; CDR3 DNA: TGTGCCAGCAGTTCACCACCCGGCGGACGGAGGGGAACAGCTTTCTTT; CDR3 protein: CASSSPPGGRRGTAFF
J gene: TRBJ1-1; clone size: -; V gene: TRBV2; D gene: -; CDR3 DNA: TGTGCCAGCAGTGAAGCTTTCGGGGGTGGGGTAGAAGCTTTCTTT; CDR3 protein: CASSEAFGGGVEAFF
J gene: TRBJ2-3; clone size: -; V gene: TRBV11-2; D gene: TRBD2; CDR3 DNA: TGTGCCAGCAGCTTAGGAGGGGCCCTAGCGGGAGGGCCCACAGATACGCAGTATTTT; CDR3 protein: CASSLGGALAGGPTDTQYF
J gene: TRBJ2-4; clone size: many; V gene: TRBV4-1; D gene: TRBD1; CDR3 DNA: TGCGCCAGCAGCCCCAGGACAGGGGAGGTGATAGCCAAAAACATTCAGTACTTC; CDR3 protein: CASSPRTGEVIAKNIQYF
J gene: TRBJ2-5; clone size: -; V gene: TRBV7-6; D gene: -; CDR3 DNA: TGTGCCAGCAGCTTAGTCCGCGAGAAAGAGACCCAGTACTTC; CDR3 protein: CASSLVREKETQYF
J gene: TRBJ2-2; clone size: -; V gene: TRBV27; D gene: -; CDR3 DNA: TGTGCCAGCAGTTTATCGGGCTTAAACACCGGGGAGCTGTTTTTT; CDR3 protein: CASSLSGLNTGELFF
J gene: TRBJ2-1; clone size: many; V gene: TRBV5-1; D gene: -; CDR3 DNA: TGCGCCAGCAGCCCGCTTGGTTTAGCGGAGCAGTTCTTC; CDR3 protein: CASSPLGLAEQFF
J gene: TRBJ2-5; clone size: few; V gene: TRBV20-1; D gene: -; CDR3 DNA: TGCAGTGCTAGCGGGTCAACCCGCACCTGGGAAGAGACCCAGTACTTC; CDR3 protein: CSASGSTRTWEETQYF
J gene: TRBJ2-3; clone size: few; V gene: TRBV20-1; D gene: -; CDR3 DNA: TGCAGTGCGGTCCTAGACGAGGATACGCAGTATTTT; CDR3 protein: CSAVLDEDTQYF
J gene: TRBJ1-1; clone size: -; V gene: TRBV18; D gene: -; CDR3 DNA: TGTGCCAGCTCTTATCAGGGAAACACTGAAGCTTTCTTT; CDR3 protein: CASSYQGNTEAFF
J gene: TRBJ2-3; clone size: -; V gene: TRBV5-1; D gene: TRBD2; CDR3 DNA: TGCGCCAGCGGGGCGGGAGGAGAAGATACGCAGTATTTT; CDR3 protein: CASGAGGEDTQYF
J gene: TRBJ2-1; clone size: -; V gene: TRBV5-1; D gene: TRBD2; CDR3 DNA: TGCGCCAGCAGCTTGCGGACTAGCAGTCCCCGAGGGCACAATGAGCAGTTCTTC; CDR3 protein: CASSLRTSSPRGHNEQFF
J gene: TRBJ2-3; clone size: -; V gene: TRBV7-9; D gene: -; CDR3 DNA: TGTGCCAGCAACCAAGGGGCAGATACGCAGTATTTT; CDR3 protein: CASNQGADTQYF